A single sample is the source of the 26 T cell receptor beta chains below, sequenced in a study of cytomegalovirus exposure and HLA in healthy donors. In the PCR, 60 Vbeta and 13 Jbeta primers were used. The method was immunoSEQ multiplex PCR; TCRdb's version includes in-frame clones alone and lacks a portion of them. The table has 90,000 to 150,000 clones, 55% to 75% seen once; the top ten hold 8.2%. The sample comprised PBMCs. These receptors originate from a woman aged 40 to 50 in good health and CMV-seropositive.

The V and J genes are TRBV5-1 and TRBJ2-7; 11 bases are a match to TRBD1. V lost 4 bases, J lost 2 bases, and 5 bases stayed unmatched. This CDR3 is built from 15 residues. CDR1 is SGHRS, CDR2 YFSETQ, per germline. Here the CDR3 DNA reads TGCGCCAGCAGCGGAGGGGGACAGGGGGCCTACGAGCAGTACTTC. Its protein product is CASSGGGQGAYEQYF.

V and J are TRBV6-5 and TRBJ1-2, with D possibly being TRBD1 (6 bases). The CDR3 is made up of 13 amino acids. Trimming pared 6 bases from V and 2 bases from J, leaving 10 bases between. CDR1 MNHEY and CDR2 SVGAGI come from the germline V gene. CDR3 residues: CASSLDRNYGYTF. CDR3 nucleotides: TGTGCCAGCAGCCTTGACAGGAACTATGGCTACACCTTC.

V gene TRBV2 combines with J gene TRBJ1-2; 7 positions match TRBD1. This CDR3 has 14 residues. V gave up 0 bases and J gave up 8 bases; unmatched junction bases: 6. Germline CDR1 reads SNHLY; CDR2 reads FYNNEI. As DNA, the CDR3 is TGTGCCAGCAGTGAAGCGACAGGGCTTCTAGGCTACACCTTC. It specifies CASSEATGLLGYTF.

The V call is TRBV6-5, the J call TRBJ2-1; 8 bases line up with TRBD1. From germline, CDR1 is MNHEY and CDR2 SVGAGI. The length of the CDR3 is 16 residues. V dropped 1 base and J dropped 6; count of bases not matched to a gene: 8. CDR3 residues: CASSYYLRQGLNEQFF. The CDR3 DNA reads TGTGCCAGCAGTTACTACCTACGACAGGGGCTCAATGAGCAGTTCTTC.

The rearrangement joins TRBV7-8 to TRBJ1-4, with a tentative D call TRBD1 (6 bases). V gave up 1 base and J gave up 7 bases, with 22 bases separating them. This CDR3 spans 18 amino acids. Germline V gene data show CDR1 as SGHVS and CDR2 as FQNEAQ. CDR3 coding DNA: TGTGCCAGCAGCTTAGTACTGGGGGCGCGGCGTCTGTCTGAAAAACTGTTTTTT. This codes for CASSLVLGARRLSEKLFF.

V is TRBV6-6 and J is TRBJ2-7; a weak D match, TRBD1 (5 bases). Trimming stripped 6 bases from V and 6 bases from J, with 21 bases between. This CDR3 has 15 residues. The germline gives CDR1 MNHNY, CDR2 SVGAGI (reference sequence). CDR3 DNA sequence: TGTGCCAGCAGCCCTAATGACAGAGAATCCGGCGAGCAGTACTTC. Its translation is CASSPNDRESGEQYF.

The CDR3 region is CASSPPGYGGAGLEQYF. The DNA for the CDR3 is TGTGCCAGCAGCCCCCCGGGTTATGGAGGAGCAGGTCTCGAGCAGTACTTC. This rearrangement joins TRBV11-2 to TRBJ2-7, with D perhaps matching TRBD2 (5 bases). Trimming cost V 5 bases and J 6 bases, with 26 bases left between them. The CDR3 extends over 17 amino acids. CDR1 SGHAT and CDR2 FQNNGV come from the germline V gene.

This clone was counted at least ten times. The chain couples TRBV4-3 to TRBJ1-5, with 8 bases identical to TRBD1. Unmatched junction bases numbered 5, after V lost 0 bases and J lost 1 base. Germline assignment: CDR1 LGHNA and CDR2 YSLEER. The CDR3 consists of 17 residues. The chain's CDR3 is CASSQDPGGLSNQPQHF. The CDR3 nucleotides read TGCGCCAGCAGCCAAGATCCAGGGGGCCTCAGCAATCAGCCCCAGCATTTT.

The V call is TRBV5-1, the J call TRBJ1-2; TRBD1 matches 8 bases. CDR3 size: 14 residues. J was trimmed by 2 bases and V by 0 bases; bases with no gene match: 0. Germline CDR1 SGHRS, CDR2 YFSETQ. Here the CDR3 DNA reads TGCGCCAGCAGCTTGGGACAGGGGAACTATGGCTACACCTTC. As protein: CASSLGQGNYGYTF.

V gene TRBV7-6 combines with J gene TRBJ2-1; possibly TRBD2 for D (5 bases). V lost 1 base and J 8 bases, leaving 12 bases between the germline ends. Per germline, CDR1 SGHVS and CDR2 FNYEAQ. This CDR3 spans 14 amino acids. The CDR3 here is CASSLVRPEDEQFF. The CDR3 bases are TGTGCCAGCAGCTTAGTTCGGCCGGAGGATGAGCAGTTCTTC. The full variable domain, rest sourced from reference TRBV7-6 and TRBJ2-1, is GAGVSQSPRYKVTKRGQDVALRCDPISGHVSLYWYRQALGQGPEFLTYFNYEAQQDKSGLPNDRFSAERPEGSISTLTIQRTEQRDSAMYRCASSLVRPEDEQFFGPGTRLTVL.

V usage is TRBV6-6 and J usage is TRBJ2-7; tentative D call: TRBD2 (5 bases). Deletions cut 8 bases from V and 0 bases from J, with 11 bases between. Germline values: CDR1 MNHNY, CDR2 SVGAGI (reference sequence). This CDR3 is built from 13 residues. CDR3 sequence (DNA): TGTGCCAGCGGCAGAGACTACTCCTACGAGCAGTACTTC. This codes for CASGRDYSYEQYF.

For the CDR3, the DNA is TGTGCCAGCAGGCCCCCAGGGGACACTGAAGCTTTCTTT. Encoded protein: CASRPPGDTEAFF. The chain carries TRBV6-5 and TRBJ1-1; D is possibly TRBD1 (6 bases). The CDR3 is made up of 13 amino acids. CDR1 is MNHEY and CDR2 is SVGAGI in the germline V gene. V was cut by 6 bases and J by 3 bases, with 11 bases left in between.

V usage is TRBV6-5 and J usage is TRBJ2-2; TRBD1 matches 10 bases. This CDR3 region has 14 residues. With 5 bases clipped from V and 6 bases from J, the junction kept 3 bases outside the gene matches. Germline CDR1 reads MNHEY; CDR2 reads SVGAGI. CDR3 DNA: TGTGCCAGCAGTGACAGGGGGCTAGCCGGGGAGCTGTTTTTT. Its translation is CASSDRGLAGELFF.

The rearrangement joins TRBV4-1 to TRBJ1-1; 8 bases map to TRBD1. CDR3 length: 13 amino acids. Germline trimming cut 4 bases from V and 6 bases from J; bases unmatched to any gene: 4. CDR1 is MGHRA, CDR2 YSYEKL, per germline. CDR3 region: CASSPGGRSEAFF. The CDR3 region has the DNA TGCGCCAGCAGCCCAGGGGGCCGTTCTGAAGCTTTCTTT.

V is TRBV9 and J is TRBJ2-3; 8 bases map to TRBD1. The V gene end was trimmed by 3 bases and the J gene end by 10 bases; junction bases not matched to a gene: 10. This CDR3 has 14 amino acids. Per the germline V gene, CDR1 is SGDLS and CDR2 is YYNGEE. CDR3 in amino acids: CASSGTGTPQAQYF. DNA of the CDR3: TGTGCCAGCAGCGGGACAGGGACCCCACAGGCGCAGTATTTT. The whole variable domain, remainder taken from reference TRBV9 and TRBJ2-3, is DSGVTQTPKHLITATGQRVTLRCSPRSGDLSVYWYQQSLDQGLQFLIQYYNGEERAKGNILERFSAQQFPDLHSELNLSSLELGDSALYFCASSGTGTPQAQYFGPGTRLTVL.

V usage is TRBV7-9 and J usage is TRBJ2-3; TRBD1 matches at 8 bases. Germline lookup yields CDR1 SEHNR and CDR2 FQNEAQ (reference sequence). The CDR3 has 13 residues. The J segment lost 9 bases and the V segment lost 4 bases, leaving 6 bases of the junction unmatched. CDR3 bases: TGTGCCAGCAGCTCCTTGACAGGGGACACGCAGTATTTT. Translation gives CASSSLTGDTQYF.

The chain is built from TRBV11-2 and TRBJ1-2; a weak D match, TRBD1 (6 bases). The germline V and J ends were trimmed by 5 bases and 2 bases, with 9 bases remaining between them. Germline loops: CDR1 SGHAT, CDR2 FQNNGV. The CDR3 is 13 residues long. The CDR3 DNA reads as TGTGCCAGCAGCAGAGACAGGAACTATGGCTACACCTTC. It is translated as CASSRDRNYGYTF.

The rearrangement uses TRBV18 and TRBJ2-5; D is possibly TRBD1 (6 bases). CDR1 is KGHSH and CDR2 is LQKENI in the germline V gene. The CDR3 consists of 14 residues. V was clipped by 3 bases and J by 1 base, with 9 bases between them. The CDR3, as DNA: TGTGCCAGCTCACCCGGACAGTCCCAAGAGACCCAGTACTTC. Translated: CASSPGQSQETQYF.

For this clone: The junction and the germline gene differ at one end; a read error may be behind it. The chain links TRBV6-6 to TRBJ2-2; D remains ambiguous. The CDR3 spans 14 residues. The germline gives CDR1 MNHNY, CDR2 SVGAGI (reference sequence). The chain's CDR3 is CASSYIRNAGELFF. The CDR3 region has the DNA TGTGCCAGCAGTTATATCAGGAACGCCGGGGAGCTGTTTTTT.

This chain uses TRBV5-1 with TRBJ2-3, with D tentatively TRBD2 (6 bases). The length of the CDR3 is 14 residues. Germline CDR1 reads SGHRS; CDR2 reads YFSETQ. The V end lost 1 base, the J end lost 6 bases, and 12 bases lay between the germline ends. The CDR3: CASSLSDRGDTQYF. The CDR3 region has the DNA TGCGCCAGCAGCTTGTCTGATCGGGGGGATACGCAGTATTTT.

The chain employs TRBV18 and TRBJ2-7; 9 bases map to TRBD1. The CDR3 consists of 14 residues. The ends lost 5 bases at V and 3 bases at J; junction bases unmatched: 5. Looked up from germline, CDR1 is KGHSH and CDR2 is LQKENI. The CDR3 loop reads CASSFTGQGYEQYF. The CDR3 DNA follows: TGTGCCAGCTCATTTACGGGACAGGGCTACGAGCAGTACTTC.

The J gene is TRBJ2-7, the V gene TRBV6-1, with 12 positions matching TRBD2. V lost 7 bases, J lost 2 bases, and 6 bases stayed unmatched. Germline assignment: CDR1 MNHNS and CDR2 SASEGT. The length of the CDR3 is 15 residues. In DNA form, the CDR3 reads TGTGCCAGCATGGCCACTAGCGGGGGGACCTACGAGCAGTACTTC. The encoded protein is CASMATSGGTYEQYF.

The rearrangement uses TRBV13 and TRBJ1-1; D may be TRBD1 (5 bases). The CDR3 totals 15 residues. V lost 3 bases and J lost 3, with 14 bases in between. From germline, CDR1 is PRHDT and CDR2 FYEKMQ (reference sequence). Written as DNA, the CDR3 is TGTGCCAGCAGCTTCGGGGGGGGGAGAGACACTGAAGCTTTCTTT. Residues: CASSFGGGRDTEAFF.

The chain employs TRBV7-3 and TRBJ1-2; 7 nucleotides line up with TRBD1. J lost 8 bases, V lost 5 bases, and 14 bases had no gene match. This CDR3 has 15 residues. CDR1 and CDR2 (germline): SGHTA, FQGTGA. DNA of the CDR3: TGTGCCAGCAGCCTACGGCGAGGGGGCGAAGAGGGCTACACCTTC. Translating it yields CASSLRRGGEEGYTF. Looking up the rest from reference TRBV7-3 and TRBJ1-2 gives the full variable domain: GAGVSQTPSNKVTEKGKYVELRCDPISGHTALYWYRQSLGQGPEFLIYFQGTGAADDSGLPNDRFFAVRPEGSVSTLKIQRTERGDSAVYLCASSLRRGGEEGYTFGSGTRLTVV.

V usage is TRBV5-6 and J usage is TRBJ2-7, with D unresolved. V was shortened by 4 bases and J by 4 bases, with 12 bases between the two germline ends. Germline CDR1 and CDR2: SGHDT and YYEEEE. The CDR3 runs to 13 residues. Here the CDR3 reads CASSPSYRYEQYF. The CDR3, as DNA: TGTGCCAGCAGCCCCTCCTACCGGTACGAGCAGTACTTC.

The chain couples TRBV6-1 to TRBJ2-2, with 8 positions matching TRBD1. This CDR3 spans 14 amino acids. With 8 bases clipped from V and 2 bases from J, the junction kept 4 bases outside the gene matches. Germline CDR1 reads MNHNS; CDR2 reads SASEGT. This chain's CDR3 is CASSTGGNTGELFF. For the CDR3, the DNA is TGTGCCAGCTCAACAGGGGGAAACACCGGGGAGCTGTTTTTT.